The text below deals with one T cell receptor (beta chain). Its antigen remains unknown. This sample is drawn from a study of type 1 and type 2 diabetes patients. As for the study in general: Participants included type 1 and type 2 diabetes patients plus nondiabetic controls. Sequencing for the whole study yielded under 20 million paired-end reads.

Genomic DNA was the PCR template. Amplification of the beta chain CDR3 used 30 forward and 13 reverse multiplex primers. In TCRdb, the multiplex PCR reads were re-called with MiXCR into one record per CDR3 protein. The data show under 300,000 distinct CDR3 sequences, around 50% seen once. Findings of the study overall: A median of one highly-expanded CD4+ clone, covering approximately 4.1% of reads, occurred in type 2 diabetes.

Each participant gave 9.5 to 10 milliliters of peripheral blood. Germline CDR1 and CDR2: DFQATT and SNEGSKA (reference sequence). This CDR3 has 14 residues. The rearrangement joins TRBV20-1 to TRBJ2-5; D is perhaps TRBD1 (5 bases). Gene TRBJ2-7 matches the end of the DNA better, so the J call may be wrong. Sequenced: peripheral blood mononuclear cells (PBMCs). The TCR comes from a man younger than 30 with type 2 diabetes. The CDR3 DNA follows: TGCAGTGCTAGAGCCCCGGACAAGAACTACGAGCAGTACTTC. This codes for CSARAPDKNYEQYF.